This TCR delta chain emerged from a study of gammadelta T cells in human blood (dated by TCRdb to about 2020). The CDR3 contains 18 residues, cysteine and phenylalanine counted. Of the read, only the CDR3 DNA is kept; its 54 bases are in frame from base 1. According to the germline V gene, CDR1 reads TSWWSYY and CDR2 reads QGS. V is trimmed back by 0 bases and J by 8 bases, and the junction contains 15 bases that no gene match accounts for. This clone was detected a few times. Its antigen remains unidentified. Base qualities are not recorded, but no much larger clone differs from it by a single base. Different DNA sequences within this sample yield the same CDR3. Preparation of the library involved RT-PCR. TCRdb lists the instrument as Illumina MiSeq. TCRdb reprocessed the public data with the CATT caller; entries with the same nucleotide sequence were combined afterwards. The sample yields around 1,800 delta-chain clones; about 6.8% were counted once. The ten largest clonotypes hold 7.5% to 9.5% of the sample.

Beyond this particular receptor, the publication reports: The study reported that microbial exposure appeared to drive polyclonal expansion of innate gamma-delta T cells immediately after birth.

This sequence originates from a human fetus. The rearranged segments are TRDV1 and TRDJ1; TRDD3 agrees with 10 junctional bases. The specimen was non-Vgamma9Vdelta2 gamma-delta T cells from fetal blood. The DNA reads TGTGCTCTTGGGGAACTGGAGTGGGGGATACAGGGGCGCGACAAACTCATCTTT. This encodes CALGELEWGIQGRDKLIF.